This T cell receptor (beta chain) derives from a study of vaccination and CD4 T cells after COVID-19. Note on this clonotype: Its matching antigen is unknown.

The Oncomine TCR Beta short-read assay was applied to DNA of cultured CD4+ T cells. Investigators isolated genomic DNA from cultured CD4+ T cells. TCRdb independently ran MiXCR on the PCR reads; one entry per CDR3 protein. Among 15,000 to 20,000 distinct CDR3 sequences listed, over 50% were seen once. The CDR3 is 14 amino acids. Germline V gene sequence: CDR1 MGHDK, CDR2 SYGVNS. The V end lost 6 bases, the J end lost 0 bases, and 11 bases lay between the germline ends. Treatment denoted: roughly ten-day PBMC culture with coronavirus spike peptide pools or control peptides (ViraFEST assay). Sequencing was done on a sample of CD4+ T cells from blood, cultured in vitro. The V call is TRBV25-1, the J call TRBJ2-5; maybe TRBD1 (6 bases). This clonotype was sampled from a human donor who had recovered from COVID-19. Here the CDR3 reads CASSIGQNQETQYF. DNA for the CDR3: TGTGCCAGCAGCATCGGACAGAACCAAGAGACCCAGTACTTC.